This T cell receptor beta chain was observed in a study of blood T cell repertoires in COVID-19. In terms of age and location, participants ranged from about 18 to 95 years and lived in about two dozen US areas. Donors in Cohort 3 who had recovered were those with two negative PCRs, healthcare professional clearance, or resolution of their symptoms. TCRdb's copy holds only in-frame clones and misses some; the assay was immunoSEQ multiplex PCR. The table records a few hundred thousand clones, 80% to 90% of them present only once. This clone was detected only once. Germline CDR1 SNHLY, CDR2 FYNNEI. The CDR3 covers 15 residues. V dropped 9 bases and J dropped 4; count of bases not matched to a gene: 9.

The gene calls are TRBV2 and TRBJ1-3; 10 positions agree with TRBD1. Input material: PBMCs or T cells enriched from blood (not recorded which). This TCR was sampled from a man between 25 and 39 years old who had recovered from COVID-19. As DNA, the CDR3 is TGTGCCAGGAACCGGGACAGGGGAGGAGGAAACACCATATATTTT. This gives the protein CARNRDRGGGNTIYF.